The sequence of this TCR beta chain was determined in a study of blood T cell repertoires in COVID-19. At the level of the study: COVID-19 samples, acute and convalescent, were from the United States, Italy and Spain. The analysed material was cDNA or gDNA that came from T cells, B-cell-depleted T cells, or PBMCs.

Germline-derived CDR1 and CDR2 are SGDLS and YYNGEE. The CDR3 has 15 residues. The V gene end was trimmed by 3 bases and the J gene end by 4 bases; junction bases not matched to a gene: 9. Original processing notes: Reference gene primer amplification gave nucleated cell count estimates. Repertoires were generated with immunoSEQ multiplex PCR, while TCRdb's copy carries only in-frame clones and drops some. V and J calls and clone size are given by that table; D and trimming were obtained from the DNA. This sample has tens of thousands of clones; less than 80% occur once, and the top ten carry approximately 4.4%.

What was sequenced was peripheral blood. This clonotype originated in a woman between 50 and 59 years old with acute or convalescent COVID-19. V is TRBV9 and J is TRBJ1-2; the match to TRBD1 covers 7 bases. The CDR3 DNA reads TGTGCCAGCAGCGCTTTATTAGGGGGCACCTATGGCTACACCTTC. As protein: CASSALLGGTYGYTF.